The T cell receptor (beta chain) under discussion was sequenced for a study of cytomegalovirus exposure and HLA in healthy donors. Study-level information: Researchers found that under 90% of fewer than 450 genotyped donors fell within the Caucasian-associated ancestry cluster. Regarding the study as a whole: Researchers had no immune exposure information except CMV serostatus available. Segments of the TCR beta V type were, in most cases, productive about 90% or about 30% of the time in an earlier analysis.

It was with 60 Vbeta and 13 Jbeta primers that the PCR ran. The method was immunoSEQ multiplex PCR; TCRdb's version includes in-frame clones alone and lacks a portion of them. The sample consists of around 140,000 clones, 60% to 85% of them appearing once. Note on this clone: Its antigen is still unknown.

The receptor comes from a man between 35 and 55 years old in good health and CMV-seronegative. Sequencing was done on a sample of PBMCs.

The CDR3 DNA reads TGTGCCAGCACCTACGGGGGGGCTGGCTACACCTTC. Translation: CASTYGGAGYTF. The rearrangement joins TRBV6-5 to TRBJ1-2; TRBD1 is a possible D gene (6 bases). The germline CDR1 and CDR2 sequences are MNHEY and SVGAGI. V was clipped by 7 bases and J by 7 bases, with 13 bases between them. The CDR3 spans 12 residues.